Listed below are T cell receptor beta chains from one sample, sequenced in a study of identical twins. TCRdb itself ran the 5' RACE reads through MiXCR, one entry per CDR3 protein. The sample carries about 790,000 distinct CDR3 sequences, 18% recorded once. These same data were also listed under a study on T cells expressing NK-cell markers.

Material for sequencing was PBMCs. The receptors originated from a young woman in good health. The CDR3 runs from the conserved cysteine through the conserved F or W. Fields, in order: V gene, D gene, clone size, J gene, CDR3 protein, CDR3 DNA. A D gene is named only where the DNA matches it firmly. The size of a clone is reported for some rows only, either as once, few or many, or as a class for expanded clones.

>TRBV4-2|-|-|TRBJ1-1
CASSQGTETEAFF
TGTGCCAGCAGCCAAGGGACTGAGACTGAAGCTTTCTTT
>TRBV20-1|-|many|TRBJ1-3
CSANRDIGNTIYF
TGCAGTGCTAACCGGGACATAGGAAACACCATATATTTT
>TRBV12-3/TRBV12-4|TRBD1|-|TRBJ2-1
CASSYDRGLYNEQFF
TGTGCCAGCAGCTACGACAGGGGGCTCTACAATGAGCAGTTCTTC
>TRBV7-9|-|few|TRBJ2-7
CASSYSSFGEQYF
TGTGCCAGCAGTTACTCCAGTTTCGGCGAGCAGTACTTC
>TRBV12-3/TRBV12-4|TRBD2|-|TRBJ2-7
CASSSASGSSYEQYF
TGTGCCAGCAGTTCCGCTAGCGGCAGCTCCTACGAGCAGTACTTC
>TRBV3-1|TRBD2|few|TRBJ2-1
CASSHRGGHHEQFF
TGTGCCAGCAGCCACCGCGGGGGGCACCATGAGCAGTTCTTC
>TRBV20-1|TRBD2|-|TRBJ2-2
CSASSGRALGELFF
TGCAGTGCTAGTTCCGGGAGGGCCCTAGGGGAGCTGTTTTTT
>TRBV7-2|-|-|TRBJ2-3
CASSFGGFTDTQYF
TGTGCCAGCAGCTTTGGAGGATTCACAGATACGCAGTATTTT
>TRBV7-9|TRBD2|-|TRBJ2-1
CASSISGLADNEQFF
TGTGCCAGCAGCATATCGGGACTAGCGGACAATGAGCAGTTCTTC
>TRBV12-3/TRBV12-4|-|-|TRBJ1-1
CASTAIRQTEAFF
TGTGCCAGCACCGCAATCCGCCAGACTGAAGCTTTCTTT
>TRBV3-1|-|-|TRBJ1-2
CASSQVGQDYGYTF
TGTGCCAGCAGCCAAGTCGGGCAGGACTATGGCTACACCTTC
>TRBV3-1|-|-|TRBJ2-5
CASSQTSGTQYF
TGTGCCAGCAGCCAGACGAGCGGGACCCAGTACTTC
>TRBV5-1|TRBD2|once|TRBJ2-1
CASSLGGRRNNEQFF
TGCGCCAGCAGCTTGGGCGGGAGAAGGAACAATGAGCAGTTCTTC
>TRBV5-5|TRBD1|-|TRBJ2-6
CASSLAGTEHSGANVLTF
TGTGCCAGCAGCTTGGCCGGGACAGAGCACTCTGGGGCCAACGTCCTGACTTTC
>TRBV12-3/TRBV12-4|-|-|TRBJ1-5
CASSTGPFQPQHF
TGTGCCAGCAGTACAGGGCCTTTCCAGCCCCAGCATTTT
>TRBV20-1|-|-|TRBJ2-3
CSAREGPTDTQYF
TGCAGTGCTAGAGAGGGGCCCACAGATACGCAGTATTTT
>TRBV5-5|-|-|TRBJ2-1
CASRSANEQFF
TGTGCCAGCAGAAGCGCCAATGAGCAGTTCTTC
>TRBV20-1|-|-|TRBJ1-3
CSATTPVGGNTIYF
TGCAGTGCCACAACGCCCGTCGGAGGAAACACCATATATTTT
>TRBV9|-|few|TRBJ2-7
CASSVDPRESSYEQYF
TGTGCCAGCAGCGTAGATCCCAGGGAAAGCTCCTACGAGCAGTACTTC
>TRBV5-1|TRBD2|many|TRBJ2-3
CASSLKRLAGGPYTQYF
TGCGCCAGCAGCTTAAAAAGACTAGCGGGGGGGCCGTATACGCAGTATTTT
>TRBV21-1|-|-|TRBJ2-7
CASKPGQGFYEQYF
TGTGCCAGCAAACCGGGACAGGGCTTCTACGAGCAGTACTTC
>TRBV12-3/TRBV12-4|-|few|TRBJ1-1
CASSPGGRRNTEAFF
TGTGCCAGCAGCCCAGGAGGGCGGAGGAACACTGAAGCTTTCTTT
>TRBV10-3|-|-|TRBJ2-1
CAISVSSNRAFLGYNEQFF
TGTGCCATCAGTGTGAGTTCAAACAGGGCGTTTTTGGGCTACAATGAGCAGTTCTTC
>TRBV6-5|-|-|TRBJ2-7
CASSYSTRGSSYEQYF
TGTGCCAGCAGTTACTCGACCAGGGGATCATCCTACGAGCAGTACTTC
>TRBV20-1|TRBD1|once|TRBJ1-1
CSAQQGAANTEAFF
TGCAGTGCGCAGCAGGGGGCGGCGAACACTGAAGCTTTCTTT
>TRBV20-1|-|-|TRBJ1-2
CSAKRLGVHGYTF
TGCAGTGCAAAACGACTAGGGGTCCACGGCTACACCTTC
>TRBV12-3/TRBV12-4|-|-|TRBJ2-2
CASRTGVGELSF
TGTGCCAGCAGAACGGGGGTCGGGGAGCTGTCTTTT
>TRBV5-1|TRBD2|-|TRBJ2-7
CASSFGPGGGRRPYEQYF
TGCGCCAGCAGCTTTGGTCCCGGGGGGGGACGCCGCCCCTACGAGCAGTACTTC
>TRBV12-3/TRBV12-4|-|-|TRBJ1-1
CASSLRQGSRAFF
TGTGCCAGCAGTTTAAGGCAGGGCAGTCGAGCTTTCTTT
>TRBV12-5|TRBD2|-|TRBJ2-2
CASGLLAATGELFF
TGTGCTAGTGGTTTACTAGCGGCGACCGGGGAGCTGTTTTTT
>TRBV10-3|TRBD2|few|TRBJ2-5
CAISVTSGVQETQYF
TGTGCCATCAGTGTTACTAGCGGAGTACAAGAGACCCAGTACTTC
>TRBV10-3|-|-|TRBJ2-1
CAISESIGEPRNEQFF
TGTGCCATCAGTGAGTCGATCGGGGAGCCCCGCAATGAGCAGTTCTTC
>TRBV29-1|-|-|TRBJ2-1
CSVEGSPAGYYNEQFF
TGCAGCGTTGAAGGGAGTCCGGCGGGGTACTACAATGAGCAGTTCTTC
>TRBV6-1|-|-|TRBJ1-1
CASTLDPQHTEAFF
TGTGCCAGCACCTTGGATCCACAGCACACTGAAGCTTTCTTT
>TRBV27|TRBD2|-|TRBJ2-3
CASRPLAGVADTQYF
TGTGCCAGCAGACCACTAGCGGGAGTTGCAGATACGCAGTATTTT
>TRBV20-1|-|-|TRBJ1-6
CSARAPAASNSPLHF
TGCAGTGCTAGAGCCCCTGCGGCTTCCAATTCACCCCTCCACTTT
>TRBV20-1|TRBD2|few|TRBJ2-3
CSARTPLSGGHFGPDTQYF
TGCAGTGCTAGAACCCCTCTCAGCGGGGGGCATTTCGGACCAGATACGCAGTATTTT
>TRBV20-1|-|few|TRBJ2-7
CSASRGSEQYF
TGCAGTGCTAGTCGGGGGTCCGAGCAGTACTTC